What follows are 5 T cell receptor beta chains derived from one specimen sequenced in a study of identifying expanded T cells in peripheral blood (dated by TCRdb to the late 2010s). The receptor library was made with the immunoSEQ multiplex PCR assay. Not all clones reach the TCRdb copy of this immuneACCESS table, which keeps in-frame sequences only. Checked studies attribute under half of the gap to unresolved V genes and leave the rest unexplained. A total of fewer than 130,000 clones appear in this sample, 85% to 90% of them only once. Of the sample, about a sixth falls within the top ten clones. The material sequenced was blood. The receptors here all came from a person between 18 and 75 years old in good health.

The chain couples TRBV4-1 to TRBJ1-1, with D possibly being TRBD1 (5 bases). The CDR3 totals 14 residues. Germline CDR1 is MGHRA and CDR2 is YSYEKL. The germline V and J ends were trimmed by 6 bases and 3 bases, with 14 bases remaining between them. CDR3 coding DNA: TGCGCCAGCAGGGGGCCCCTCCGGGACACTGAAGCTTTCTTT. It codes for CASRGPLRDTEAFF.

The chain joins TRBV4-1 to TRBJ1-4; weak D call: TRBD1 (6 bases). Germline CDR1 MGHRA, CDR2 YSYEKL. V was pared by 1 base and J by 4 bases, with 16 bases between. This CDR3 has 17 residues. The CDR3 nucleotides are TGCGCCAGCAGCCAAGGCTTAGGGGGGATCGTTAATGAAAAACTGTTTTTT. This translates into CASSQGLGGIVNEKLFF.

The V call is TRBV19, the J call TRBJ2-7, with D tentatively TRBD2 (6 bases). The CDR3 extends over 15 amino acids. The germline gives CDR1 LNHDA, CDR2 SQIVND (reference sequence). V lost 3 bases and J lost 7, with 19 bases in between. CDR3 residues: CASSMGEVHTREQYF. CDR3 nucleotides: TGTGCCAGTAGTATGGGGGAGGTCCATACTCGGGAGCAGTACTTC. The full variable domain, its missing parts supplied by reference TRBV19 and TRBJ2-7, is DGGITQSPKYLFRKEGQNVTLSCEQNLNHDAMYWYRQDPGQGLRLIYYSQIVNDFQKGDIAEGYSVSREKKESFPLTVTSAQKNPTAFYLCASSMGEVHTREQYFGPGTRLTVT.

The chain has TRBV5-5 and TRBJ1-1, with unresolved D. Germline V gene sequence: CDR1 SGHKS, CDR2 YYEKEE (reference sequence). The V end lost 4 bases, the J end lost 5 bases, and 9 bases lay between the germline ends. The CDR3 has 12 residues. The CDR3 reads CASSTRGTEAFF. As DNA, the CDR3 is TGTGCCAGCAGCACCCGAGGGACTGAAGCTTTCTTT.

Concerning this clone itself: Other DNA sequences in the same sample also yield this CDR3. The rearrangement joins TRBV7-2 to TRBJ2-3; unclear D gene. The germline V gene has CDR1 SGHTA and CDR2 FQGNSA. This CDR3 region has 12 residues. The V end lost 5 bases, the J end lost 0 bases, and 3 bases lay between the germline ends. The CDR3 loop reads CASSASTDTQYF. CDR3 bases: TGTGCCAGCAGCGCGAGCACAGATACGCAGTATTTT.